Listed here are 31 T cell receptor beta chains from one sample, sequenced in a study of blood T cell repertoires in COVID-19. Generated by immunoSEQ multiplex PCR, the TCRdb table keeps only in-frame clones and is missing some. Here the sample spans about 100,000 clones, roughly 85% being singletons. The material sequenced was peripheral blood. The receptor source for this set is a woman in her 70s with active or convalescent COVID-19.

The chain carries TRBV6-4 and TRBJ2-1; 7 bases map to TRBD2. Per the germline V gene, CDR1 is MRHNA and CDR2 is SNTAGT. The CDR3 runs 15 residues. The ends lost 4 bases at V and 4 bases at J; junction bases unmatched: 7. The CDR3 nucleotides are TGTGCCAGCAGTGCCAAGGCGGGGGAGTACAATGAGCAGTTCTTC. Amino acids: CASSAKAGEYNEQFF.

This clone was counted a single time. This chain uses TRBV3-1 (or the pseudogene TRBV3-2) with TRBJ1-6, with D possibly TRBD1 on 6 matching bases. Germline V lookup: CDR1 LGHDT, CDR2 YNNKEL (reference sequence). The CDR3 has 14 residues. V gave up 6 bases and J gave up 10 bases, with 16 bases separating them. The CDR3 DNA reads TGTGCCAGCAGTTCCACAGGGTCAAGGTCACCCCTCCACTTT. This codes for CASSSTGSRSPLHF.

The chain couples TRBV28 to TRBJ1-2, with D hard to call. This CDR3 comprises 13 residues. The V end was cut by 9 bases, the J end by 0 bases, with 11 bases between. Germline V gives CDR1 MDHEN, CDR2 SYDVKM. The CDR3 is CASEDGTNYGYTF. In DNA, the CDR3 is TGTGCCAGTGAGGACGGGACTAACTATGGCTACACCTTC.

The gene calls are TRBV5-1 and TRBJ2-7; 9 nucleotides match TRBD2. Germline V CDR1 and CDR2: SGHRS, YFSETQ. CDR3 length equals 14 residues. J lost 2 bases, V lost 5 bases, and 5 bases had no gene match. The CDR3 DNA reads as TGCGCCAGCAGATTAGCGGGGGCCCCCTACGAGCAGTACTTC. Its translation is CASRLAGAPYEQYF.

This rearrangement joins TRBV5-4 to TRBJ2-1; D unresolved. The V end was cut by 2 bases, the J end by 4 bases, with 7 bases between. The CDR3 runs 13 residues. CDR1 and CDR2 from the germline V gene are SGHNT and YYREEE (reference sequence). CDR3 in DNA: TGTGCCAGCAGCTTCGTAGAGTACAATGAGCAGTTCTTC. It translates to CASSFVEYNEQFF.

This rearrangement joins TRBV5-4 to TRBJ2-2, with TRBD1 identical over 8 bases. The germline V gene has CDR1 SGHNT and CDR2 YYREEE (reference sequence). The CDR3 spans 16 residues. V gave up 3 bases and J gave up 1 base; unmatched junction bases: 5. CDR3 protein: CASSSGQGKNTGELFF. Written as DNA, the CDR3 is TGTGCCAGCAGCTCTGGACAGGGAAAGAACACCGGGGAGCTGTTTTTT.

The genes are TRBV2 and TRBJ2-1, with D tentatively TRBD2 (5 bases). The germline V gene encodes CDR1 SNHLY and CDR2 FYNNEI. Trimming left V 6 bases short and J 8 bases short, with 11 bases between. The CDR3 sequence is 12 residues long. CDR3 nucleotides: TGTGCCAGCAGGGCGGGCGTCGATGAGCAGTTCTTC. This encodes CASRAGVDEQFF.

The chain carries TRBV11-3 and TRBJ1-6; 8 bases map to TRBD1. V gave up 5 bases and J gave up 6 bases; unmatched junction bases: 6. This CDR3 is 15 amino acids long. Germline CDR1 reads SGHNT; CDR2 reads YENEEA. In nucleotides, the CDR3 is TGTGCCAGCAGCCAAGACAGGGGCAGTAATTCACCCCTCCACTTT. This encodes CASSQDRGSNSPLHF.

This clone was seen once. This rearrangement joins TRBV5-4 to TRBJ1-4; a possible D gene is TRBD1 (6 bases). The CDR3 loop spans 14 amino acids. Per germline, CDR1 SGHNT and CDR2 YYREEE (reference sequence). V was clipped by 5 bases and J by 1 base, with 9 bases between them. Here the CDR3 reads CASSTGKTNEKLFF. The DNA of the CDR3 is TGTGCCAGCAGTACAGGGAAAACTAATGAAAAACTGTTTTTT.

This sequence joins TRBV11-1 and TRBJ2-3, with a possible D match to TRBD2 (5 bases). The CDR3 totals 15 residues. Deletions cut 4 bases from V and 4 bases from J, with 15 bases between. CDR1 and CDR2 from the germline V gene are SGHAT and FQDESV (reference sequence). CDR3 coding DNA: TGTGCCAGCAGCTCCTCTACGGGGTGGGCAGATACGCAGTATTTT. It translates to CASSSSTGWADTQYF. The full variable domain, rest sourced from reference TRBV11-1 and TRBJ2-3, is EAEVAQSPRYKITEKSQAVAFWCDPISGHATLYWYRQILGQGPELLVQFQDESVVDDSQLPKDRFSAERLKGVDSTLKIQPAELGDSAMYLCASSSSTGWADTQYFGPGTRLTVL.

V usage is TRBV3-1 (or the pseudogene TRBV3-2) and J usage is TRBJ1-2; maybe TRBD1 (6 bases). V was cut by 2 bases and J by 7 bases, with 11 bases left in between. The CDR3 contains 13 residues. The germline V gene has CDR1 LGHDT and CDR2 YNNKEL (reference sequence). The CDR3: CASSQRGGFGYTF. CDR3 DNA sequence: TGTGCCAGCAGCCAACGCGGGGGCTTTGGCTACACCTTC.

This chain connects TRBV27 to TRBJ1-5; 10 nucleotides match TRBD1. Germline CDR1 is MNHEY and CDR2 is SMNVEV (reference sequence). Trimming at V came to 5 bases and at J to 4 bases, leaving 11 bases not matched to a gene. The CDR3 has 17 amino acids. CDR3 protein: CASSPAIRTGGNQPQHF. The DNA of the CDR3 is TGTGCCAGCAGTCCTGCCATCCGGACAGGGGGGAATCAGCCCCAGCATTTT.

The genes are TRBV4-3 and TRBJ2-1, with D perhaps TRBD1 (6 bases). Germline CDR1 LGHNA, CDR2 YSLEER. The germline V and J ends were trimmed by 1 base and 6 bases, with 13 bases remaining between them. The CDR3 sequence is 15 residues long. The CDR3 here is CASSQASKGVNEQFF. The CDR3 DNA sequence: TGCGCCAGCAGCCAAGCTAGTAAGGGGGTCAATGAGCAGTTCTTC.

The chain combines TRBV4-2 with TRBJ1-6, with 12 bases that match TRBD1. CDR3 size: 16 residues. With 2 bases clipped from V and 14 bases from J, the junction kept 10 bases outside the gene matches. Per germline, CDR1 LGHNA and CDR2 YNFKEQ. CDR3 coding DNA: TGTGCCAGCAGCCAACCCCCCGGGACAGGGGGCAGATCCCTCCACTTT. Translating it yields CASSQPPGTGGRSLHF.

The CDR3 bases are TGTGCCAGCAACAACCCCCCCCCGGACGAGCAGTACTTC. Translated: CASNNPPPDEQYF. The chain recombines TRBV7-9 with TRBJ2-7; D ambiguous. The CDR3 loop spans 13 amino acids. The V end was cut by 7 bases, the J end by 5 bases, with 15 bases between. Looked up from germline, CDR1 is SEHNR and CDR2 is FQNEAQ (reference sequence).

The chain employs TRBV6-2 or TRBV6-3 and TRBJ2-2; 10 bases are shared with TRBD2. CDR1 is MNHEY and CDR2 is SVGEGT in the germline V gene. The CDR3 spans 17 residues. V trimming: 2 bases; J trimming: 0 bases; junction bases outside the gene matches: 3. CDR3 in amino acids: CASSYTLAGANTGELFF. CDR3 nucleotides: TGTGCCAGCAGTTACACCCTAGCGGGGGCGAACACCGGGGAGCTGTTTTTT.

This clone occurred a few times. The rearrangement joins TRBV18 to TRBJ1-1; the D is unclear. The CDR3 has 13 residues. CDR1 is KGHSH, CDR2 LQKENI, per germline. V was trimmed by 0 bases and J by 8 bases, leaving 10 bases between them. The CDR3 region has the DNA TGTGCCAGCTCACCACCGCCTGGGAGCGAAGCTTTCTTT. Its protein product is CASSPPPGSEAFF.

The CDR3 nucleotides are TGTGCCAGCAGCTTACAGGGGGAACCGGGAGAGGGCTACACCTTC. It translates to CASSLQGEPGEGYTF. This chain links TRBV7-6 with TRBJ1-2; 7 nucleotides agree with TRBD1. The CDR3 runs to 15 residues. After removal of 2 bases from V and 8 bases from J, the junction contained 11 bases not matched to a gene. Looked up from germline, CDR1 is SGHVS and CDR2 is FNYEAQ.

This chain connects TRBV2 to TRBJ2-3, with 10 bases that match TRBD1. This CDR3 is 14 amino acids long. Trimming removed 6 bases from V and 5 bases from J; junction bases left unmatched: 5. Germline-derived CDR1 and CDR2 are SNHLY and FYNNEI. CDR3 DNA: TGTGCCAGCAGCGACAGGGGGCGGGAAGATACGCAGTATTTT. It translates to CASSDRGREDTQYF. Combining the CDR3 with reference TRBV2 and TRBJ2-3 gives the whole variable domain EPEVTQTPSHQVTQMGQEVILRCVPISNHLYFYWYRQILGQKVEFLVSFYNNEISEKSEIFDDQFSVERPDGSNFTLKIRSTKLEDSAMYFCASSDRGREDTQYFGPGTRLTVL.

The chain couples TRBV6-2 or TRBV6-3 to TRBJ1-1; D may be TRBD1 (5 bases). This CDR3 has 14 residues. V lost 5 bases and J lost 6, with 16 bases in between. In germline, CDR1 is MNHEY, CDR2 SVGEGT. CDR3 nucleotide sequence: TGTGCCAGCAGTAGCAGGGAGGGTAGGGCTGAAGCTTTCTTT. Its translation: CASSSREGRAEAFF.

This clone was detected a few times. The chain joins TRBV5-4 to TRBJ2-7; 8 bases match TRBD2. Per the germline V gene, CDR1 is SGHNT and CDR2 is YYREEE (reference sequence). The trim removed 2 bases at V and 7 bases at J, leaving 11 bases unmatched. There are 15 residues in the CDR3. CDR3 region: CASSLEGRRGGEQYF. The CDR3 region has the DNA TGTGCCAGCAGCTTAGAGGGACGTCGCGGGGGGGAGCAGTACTTC.

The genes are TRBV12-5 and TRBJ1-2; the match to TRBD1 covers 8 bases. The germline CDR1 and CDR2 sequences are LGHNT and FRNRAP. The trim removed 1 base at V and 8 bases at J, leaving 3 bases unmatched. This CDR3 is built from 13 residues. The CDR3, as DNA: TGTGCTAGTGGTTTGGGGACAGGGAAGGGCTACACCTTC. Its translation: CASGLGTGKGYTF.

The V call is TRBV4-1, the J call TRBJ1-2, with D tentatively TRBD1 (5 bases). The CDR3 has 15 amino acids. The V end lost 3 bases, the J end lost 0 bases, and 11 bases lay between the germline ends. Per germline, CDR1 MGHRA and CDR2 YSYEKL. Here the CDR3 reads CASSQTQGANYGYTF. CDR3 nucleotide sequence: TGCGCCAGCAGCCAGACTCAAGGGGCTAACTATGGCTACACCTTC.

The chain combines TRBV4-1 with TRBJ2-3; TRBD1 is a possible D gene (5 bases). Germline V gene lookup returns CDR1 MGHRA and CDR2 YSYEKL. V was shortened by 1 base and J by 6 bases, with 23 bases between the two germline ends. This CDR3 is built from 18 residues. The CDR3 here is CASSQGFSAAGLPDTQYF. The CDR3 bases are TGCGCCAGCAGCCAAGGGTTCTCTGCGGCAGGGCTCCCCGATACGCAGTATTTT.

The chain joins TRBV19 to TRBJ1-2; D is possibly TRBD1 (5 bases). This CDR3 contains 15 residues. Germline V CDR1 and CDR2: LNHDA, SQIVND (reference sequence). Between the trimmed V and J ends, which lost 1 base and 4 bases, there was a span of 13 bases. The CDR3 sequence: CASSIATARGYGYTF. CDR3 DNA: TGTGCCAGTAGTATAGCGACAGCCAGAGGCTATGGCTACACCTTC.

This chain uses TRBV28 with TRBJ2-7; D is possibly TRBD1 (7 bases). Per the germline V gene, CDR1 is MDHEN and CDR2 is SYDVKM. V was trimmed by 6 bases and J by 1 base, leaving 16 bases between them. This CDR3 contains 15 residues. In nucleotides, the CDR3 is TGTGCCAGCAGCCCAGGGGGAGGACAGTCCTACGAGCAGTACTTC. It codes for CASSPGGGQSYEQYF.

CDR3 sequence reads: CATSDLAAGGGYTF. The CDR3 DNA sequence: TGTGCCACCAGTGACTTGGCGGCAGGCGGGGGCTACACCTTC. The genes are TRBV24-1 and TRBJ1-2, with unresolved D. Trimming removed 4 bases from V and 8 bases from J, with 16 bases in between. From germline, CDR1 is KGHDR and CDR2 SFDVKD. The CDR3 spans 14 residues.

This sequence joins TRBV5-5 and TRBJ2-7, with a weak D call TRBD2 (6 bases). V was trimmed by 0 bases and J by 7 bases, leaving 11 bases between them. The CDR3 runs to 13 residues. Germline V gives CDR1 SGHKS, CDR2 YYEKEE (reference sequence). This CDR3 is CASSLGGAGEQYF. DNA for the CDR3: TGTGCCAGCAGCTTGGGAGGGGCGGGGGAGCAGTACTTC.

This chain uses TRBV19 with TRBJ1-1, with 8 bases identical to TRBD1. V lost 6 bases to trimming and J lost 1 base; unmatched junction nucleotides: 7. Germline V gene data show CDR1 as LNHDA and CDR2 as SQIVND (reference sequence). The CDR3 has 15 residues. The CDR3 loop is CASRDDRGSNTEAFF. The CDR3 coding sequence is TGTGCCAGTAGGGACGACAGGGGTTCGAACACTGAAGCTTTCTTT. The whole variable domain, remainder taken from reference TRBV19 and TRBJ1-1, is DGGITQSPKYLFRKEGQNVTLSCEQNLNHDAMYWYRQDPGQGLRLIYYSQIVNDFQKGDIAEGYSVSREKKESFPLTVTSAQKNPTAFYLCASRDDRGSNTEAFFGQGTRLTVV.

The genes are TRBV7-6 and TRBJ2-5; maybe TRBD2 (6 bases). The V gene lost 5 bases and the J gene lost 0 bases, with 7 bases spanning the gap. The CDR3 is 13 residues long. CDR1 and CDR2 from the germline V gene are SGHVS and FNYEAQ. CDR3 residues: CASSRDYQETQYF. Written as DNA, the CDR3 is TGTGCCAGCAGCCGGGACTACCAAGAGACCCAGTACTTC.

The DNA for the CDR3 is TGTGCCAGCAGTACCCCTTTAGCGGGAGGGAGCTCCTACGAGCAGTACTTC. Encoded protein: CASSTPLAGGSSYEQYF. This chain uses TRBV28 with TRBJ2-7; 11 bases match TRBD2. The junction had 9 bases not matched to a gene; V was cut back by 5 bases and J by 0 bases. The germline V gene encodes CDR1 MDHEN and CDR2 SYDVKM. The length of the CDR3 is 17 residues. The variable domain in full, completed from reference TRBV28 and TRBJ2-7, reads DVKVTQSSRYLVKRTGEKVFLECVQDMDHENMFWYRQDPGLGLRLIYFSYDVKMKEKGDIPEGYSVSREKKERFSLILESASTNQTSMYLCASSTPLAGGSSYEQYFGPGTRLTVT.